This entry is about one TCR beta chain. Source study methods: The authors estimated nucleated cell counts from reference gene primer amplification. The table came from immunoSEQ multiplex PCR; TCRdb's copy has only in-frame clones and leaves some out. V, J and clone size reflect that table, while D and trimming were determined from the DNA. The sample has a few hundred thousand clones, 90% seen once. These data belong to a study of blood T cell repertoires in COVID-19. Study context: Researchers got acute and convalescent COVID-19 samples from the United States, Italy and Spain. The analysed material was cDNA or gDNA that came from T cells, B-cell-depleted T cells, or PBMCs.

The CDR3 spans 12 residues. CDR1 and CDR2 (germline): LNHDA, SQIVND (reference sequence). V shed 3 bases and J shed 8 bases, with 10 bases lying between them. Seattle patients were enrolled while actively infected and followed longitudinally. The V call is TRBV19, the J call TRBJ1-1, with D possibly matching TRBD1 (6 bases). The source is a woman between 55 and 75 years old with COVID-19, enrolled during active disease. Sequencing input: peripheral blood. CDR3 region: CASSMQGQEAFF. CDR3 DNA: TGTGCCAGTAGTATGCAGGGACAAGAAGCTTTCTTT.